Each of the 17 T cell receptor beta chains below was sequenced from the same sample in a study of T cell changes during pregnancy in multiple sclerosis. The assay was immunoSEQ multiplex PCR, and TCRdb's table has in-frame clones only and misses some. There are 110,000 or so clones in the sample; around 93% occur only once, and approximately 6.2% lies in the top ten. The starting material was peripheral blood, obtained before pregnancy. These receptors were obtained from a female donor with multiple sclerosis, enrolled in a pregnancy study.

The chain links TRBV5-1 to TRBJ1-4; weak D call: TRBD1 (6 bases). This CDR3 contains 15 residues. Trimming removed 0 bases from V and 5 bases from J, with 11 bases in between. The germline V gene encodes CDR1 SGHRS and CDR2 YFSETQ. CDR3 nucleotides: TGCGCCAGCAGCTTGGAGGGGGGACTAAATGAAAAACTGTTTTTT. Translated: CASSLEGGLNEKLFF.

V is TRBV7-9 and J is TRBJ1-4; 11 bases are shared with TRBD1. With V trimmed by 5 bases and J by 5 bases, 1 base remained unmatched. The CDR3 spans 14 residues. Germline V lookup: CDR1 SEHNR, CDR2 FQNEAQ (reference sequence). The CDR3 protein is CASSRTGGNEKLFF. In DNA, the CDR3 is TGTGCCAGCAGCCGGACAGGGGGCAATGAAAAACTGTTTTTT. Using reference TRBV7-9 and TRBJ1-4 for the parts outside the CDR3, the full variable domain is DTGVSQNPRHKITKRGQNVTFRCDPISEHNRLYWYRQTLGQGPEFLTYFQNEAQLEKSRLLSDRFSAERPKGSFSTLEIQRTEQGDSAMYLCASSRTGGNEKLFFGSGTQLSVL.

V usage is TRBV19 and J usage is TRBJ2-1; 13 nucleotides align to TRBD2. The CDR3 loop spans 14 amino acids. The ends lost 5 bases at V and 9 bases at J; junction bases unmatched: 4. The germline V gene encodes CDR1 LNHDA and CDR2 SQIVND (reference sequence). The CDR3 region is CASSGLAGEGEQFF. CDR3 DNA sequence: TGTGCCAGTAGTGGACTAGCGGGAGAAGGTGAGCAGTTCTTC.

The CDR3 spells CASSLLTGIDEQFF. The CDR3 region has the DNA TGCGCCAGCAGCCTCCTGACAGGGATCGATGAGCAGTTCTTC. The chain joins TRBV5-1 to TRBJ2-1; 7 bases align to TRBD1. V was pared by 4 bases and J by 8 bases, with 9 bases of the junction left unmatched. The CDR3 contains 14 residues. Germline V gene sequence: CDR1 SGHRS, CDR2 YFSETQ.

The V call is TRBV5-4, the J call TRBJ2-6; 11 nucleotides line up with TRBD2. V shed 0 bases, J shed 2 bases, and the junction held 4 bases outside the gene matches. Germline CDR1 and CDR2: SGHNT and YYREEE (reference sequence). The length of the CDR3 is 18 residues. The chain's CDR3 is CASSLVPSGRTGANVLTF. The CDR3 DNA is TGTGCCAGCAGCTTGGTACCTAGCGGGAGGACTGGGGCCAACGTCCTGACTTTC.

The rearrangement links TRBV6-1 to TRBJ1-1; 10 positions match TRBD1. CDR1 is MNHNS, CDR2 SASEGT, per germline. The V segment lost 6 bases and the J segment 1 base; nucleotides outside the gene matches: 5. The CDR3 spans 15 residues. CDR3 loop: CASSRQGAPNTEAFF. DNA of the CDR3: TGTGCCAGCAGCCGACAGGGGGCGCCGAACACTGAAGCTTTCTTT.

V usage is TRBV4-2 and J usage is TRBJ1-6; TRBD1 matches at 9 bases. J lost 7 bases, V lost 0 bases, and 4 bases had no gene match. This CDR3 spans 16 amino acids. CDR1 LGHNA and CDR2 YNFKEQ come from the germline V gene. CDR3 sequence: CASSQDLGQGNSPLHF. The DNA for the CDR3 is TGTGCCAGCAGCCAAGACCTAGGACAGGGGAATTCACCCCTCCACTTT.

The rearrangement uses TRBV10-1 and TRBJ2-3; 8 positions agree with TRBD2. In germline, CDR1 is WNHNN, CDR2 SYGVQD (reference sequence). This CDR3 contains 15 residues. With 5 bases clipped from V and 6 bases from J, the junction kept 10 bases outside the gene matches. The CDR3 reads CASSSSGSVVDTQYF. The DNA of the CDR3 is TGCGCCAGCAGTTCCAGCGGGAGTGTAGTGGATACGCAGTATTTT.

The V gene is TRBV27, the J gene TRBJ1-2; D possibly corresponds to TRBD1 (5 bases). V was shortened by 4 bases and J by 4 bases, with 13 bases between the two germline ends. Germline loops: CDR1 MNHEY, CDR2 SMNVEV (reference sequence). The CDR3 sequence is 14 residues long. CDR3 sequence (DNA): TGTGCCAGCAGTTCGGGGGTGGGTCCCTATGGCTACACCTTC. Translating it yields CASSSGVGPYGYTF.

V and J are TRBV21-1 and TRBJ2-1; TRBD2 is the table's D call and was not checked against the DNA. TRBV21-1 is a pseudogene segment. There are 12 residues in the CDR3. CDR3 in DNA: TGTGCCAGGACTAGCGGGAACAATGAGCAGTTCTTC. It translates to CARTSGNNEQFF.

This chain connects TRBV5-6 to TRBJ2-7; weak D call: TRBD2 (5 bases). Germline CDR1 and CDR2: SGHDT and YYEEEE. This CDR3 comprises 15 residues. V lost 4 bases, J lost 2 bases, and 16 bases lay in between. CDR3 in amino acids: CASSRVSGVAYEQYF. The CDR3 DNA follows: TGTGCCAGCAGCCGGGTCAGCGGTGTTGCCTACGAGCAGTACTTC.

There are a few counts of this clone. The rearrangement joins TRBV20-1 to TRBJ2-7; TRBD1 matches 7 bases. CDR1 DFQATT and CDR2 SNEGSKA come from the germline V gene (reference sequence). The J segment lost 6 bases and the V segment lost 7 bases, leaving 6 bases of the junction unmatched. The CDR3 totals 11 residues. CDR3 nucleotide sequence: TGCAGTGGGATTACAGGGGTCGAGCAGTACTTC. Translating gives CSGITGVEQYF.

The J gene is TRBJ1-1, the V gene TRBV7-3; tentatively, D is TRBD1 (5 bases). Germline-derived CDR1 and CDR2 are SGHTA and FQGTGA. V lost 2 bases to trimming and J lost 2 bases, with 12 bases between them. The CDR3 is made up of 15 amino acids. The CDR3 region has the DNA TGTGCCAGCAGCTTAGGGGCGGCCAACAACACTGAAGCTTTCTTT. Translating gives CASSLGAANNTEAFF.

This rearrangement joins TRBV5-8 to TRBJ1-1, with D perhaps matching TRBD1 (6 bases). V lost 1 base and J lost 10, with 17 bases in between. Germline-derived CDR1 and CDR2 are SGHTS and YDEGEE. The CDR3 extends over 14 amino acids. This CDR3 reads CASSLLDGGAIAFF. The CDR3 DNA follows: TGTGCCAGCAGCTTGTTGGATGGGGGGGCGATAGCTTTCTTT.

The chain uses TRBV4-1 and TRBJ2-1, with D perhaps matching TRBD2 (7 bases). There are 16 residues in the CDR3. Trimming took off 3 bases at V and 4 bases at J, with 16 bases between the two ends. CDR1 MGHRA and CDR2 YSYEKL come from the germline V gene. The CDR3: CASSQGRGGAYNEQFF. The DNA for the CDR3 is TGCGCCAGCAGCCAGGGTAGGGGGGGGGCTTACAATGAGCAGTTCTTC.

The rearrangement uses TRBV15 and TRBJ2-1, with TRBD2 matching over 10 bases. The CDR3 is 17 amino acids. From germline, CDR1 is LNHNV and CDR2 YYDKDF (reference sequence). Germline trimming cut 0 bases from V and 8 bases from J; bases unmatched to any gene: 10. The CDR3 region is CATSRDGRSGRAHEQFF. DNA of the CDR3: TGTGCCACCAGCAGAGATGGAAGGAGCGGGAGGGCCCATGAGCAGTTCTTC.

This sequence joins TRBV5-6 and TRBJ1-5; the match to TRBD1 covers 7 bases. The trim removed 2 bases at V and 6 bases at J, leaving 5 bases unmatched. The CDR3 extends over 14 amino acids. Germline loops: CDR1 SGHDT, CDR2 YYEEEE. This chain's CDR3 is CASSLGQVSQPQHF. CDR3 sequence (DNA): TGTGCCAGCAGCTTAGGACAGGTGAGTCAGCCCCAGCATTTT.